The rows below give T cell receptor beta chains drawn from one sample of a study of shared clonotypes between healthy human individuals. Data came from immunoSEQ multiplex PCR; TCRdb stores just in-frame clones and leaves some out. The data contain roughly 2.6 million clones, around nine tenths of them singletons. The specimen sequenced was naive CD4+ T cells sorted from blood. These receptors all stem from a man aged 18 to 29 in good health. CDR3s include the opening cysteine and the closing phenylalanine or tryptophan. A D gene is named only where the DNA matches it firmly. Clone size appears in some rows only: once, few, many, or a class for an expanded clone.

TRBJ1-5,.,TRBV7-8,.,CASSLDTGTPYSNQPQHF,TGTGCCAGCAGCTTAGATACCGGGACACCTTATAGCAATCAGCCCCAGCATTTT
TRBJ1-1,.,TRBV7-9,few,CASSLRTLNTEAFF,TGTGCCAGCAGCTTAAGGACTTTGAACACTGAAGCTTTCTTT
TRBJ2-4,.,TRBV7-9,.,CASSLTQGRDIQYF,TGTGCCAGCAGCCTCACACAGGGGAGGGACATTCAGTACTTC
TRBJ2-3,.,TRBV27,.,CASSLGGSSTDTQYF,TGTGCCAGCAGTTTAGGAGGATCTAGCACAGATACGCAGTATTTT
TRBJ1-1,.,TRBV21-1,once,CASRGQGNTEAFF,TGTGCCAGCAGGGGGCAGGGGAACACTGAAGCTTTCTTT
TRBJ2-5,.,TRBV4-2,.,CASSPDITETQYF,TGTGCCAGCAGCCCTGATATCACCGAGACCCAGTACTTC
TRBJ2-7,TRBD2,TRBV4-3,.,CASSQDMGLAGGQYEQYF,TGCGCCAGCAGCCAAGATATGGGACTAGCGGGAGGGCAATACGAGCAGTACTTC
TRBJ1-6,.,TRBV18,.,CASSPQGIPYNSPLHF,TGTGCCAGCTCACCACAGGGGATACCTTATAATTCACCCCTCCACTTT
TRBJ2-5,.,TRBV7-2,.,CASSLQRGGETQYF,TGTGCCAGCAGCTTACAGAGGGGCGGAGAGACCCAGTACTTC
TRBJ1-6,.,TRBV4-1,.,CASSQLEYNSPLHF,TGCGCCAGCAGCCAATTAGAGTATAATTCACCCCTCCACTTT
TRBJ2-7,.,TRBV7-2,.,CASSPSVREQYF,TGTGCCAGCAGCCCGTCGGTTCGCGAGCAGTACTTC
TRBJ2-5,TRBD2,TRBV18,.,CASSPGTRETQYF,TGTGCCAGCTCACCCGGGACTAGGGAGACCCAGTACTTC
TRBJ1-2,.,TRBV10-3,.,CAIREYIGPSYGYTF,TGTGCCATCAGAGAATACATCGGCCCGAGCTATGGCTACACCTTC
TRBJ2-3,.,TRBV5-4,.,CATDRRGTDTQYF,TGTGCCACAGACCGCAGGGGCACAGATACGCAGTATTTT
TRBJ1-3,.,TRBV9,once,CASSVFGRGQGGNTIYF,TGTGCCAGCAGTGTCTTTGGTAGGGGTCAGGGTGGAAACACCATATATTTT
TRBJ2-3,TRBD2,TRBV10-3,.,CAISASGGASDTQYF,TGTGCCATCAGTGCCAGCGGGGGGGCCTCAGATACGCAGTATTTT
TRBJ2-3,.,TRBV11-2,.,CASSLGLANTDTQYF,TGTGCCAGCAGCTTAGGGCTAGCGAACACAGATACGCAGTATTTT
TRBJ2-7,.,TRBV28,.,CASSPLVGGEQYF,TGTGCCAGCAGTCCCCTCGTAGGGGGCGAGCAGTACTTC
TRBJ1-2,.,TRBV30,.,CAWSVPDRGRYGYTF,TGTGCCTGGAGTGTACCGGACAGAGGCCGCTATGGCTACACCTTC
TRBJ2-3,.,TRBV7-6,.,CASSHGKDTQYF,TGTGCCAGCAGCCATGGGAAAGATACGCAGTATTTT
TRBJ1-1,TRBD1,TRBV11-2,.,CASSPRQGSNTEAFF,TGTGCCAGCAGCCCGCGACAGGGGAGCAACACTGAAGCTTTCTTT
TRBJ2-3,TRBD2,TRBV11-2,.,CASSPGGLAGTDTQYF,TGTGCCAGCAGCCCCGGGGGACTAGCTGGCACAGATACGCAGTATTTT
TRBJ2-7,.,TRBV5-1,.,CASSLGGSQKTYEQYF,TGCGCCAGCAGCTTGGGAGGTAGTCAGAAAACCTACGAGCAGTACTTC
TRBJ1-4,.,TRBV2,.,CASSPGNEKLFF,TGTGCCAGCAGCCCCGGTAATGAAAAACTGTTTTTT
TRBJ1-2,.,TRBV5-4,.,CASSHNWAVPNYGYTF,TGTGCCAGCAGCCATAATTGGGCAGTACCTAACTATGGCTACACCTTC
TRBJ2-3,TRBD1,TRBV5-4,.,CASSLGGTGGDTQYF,TGTGCCAGCAGCTTGGGCGGGACAGGGGGAGATACGCAGTATTTT
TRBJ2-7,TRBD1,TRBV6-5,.,CASRPSGTGAYEQYF,TGTGCCAGCAGGCCCTCCGGGACAGGGGCCTACGAGCAGTACTTC
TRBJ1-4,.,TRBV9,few,CASSVGTGPATNEKLFF,TGTGCCAGCAGCGTAGGGACCGGCCCCGCAACTAATGAAAAACTGTTTTTT
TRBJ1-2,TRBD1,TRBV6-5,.,CASSLRTGGYGYTF,TGTGCCAGCAGTTTGAGGACAGGGGGCTATGGCTACACCTTC
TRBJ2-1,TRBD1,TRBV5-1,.,CASSSPGQGGNEQFF,TGCGCCAGCAGCTCTCCGGGACAGGGAGGCAATGAGCAGTTCTTC
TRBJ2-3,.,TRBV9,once,CASSVRPDPSDTQYF,TGTGCCAGCAGCGTTAGGCCGGACCCCTCGGATACGCAGTATTTT
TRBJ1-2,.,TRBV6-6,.,CASSYSSTEFYGYTF,TGTGCCAGCAGTTACTCTTCGACAGAGTTCTATGGCTACACCTTC
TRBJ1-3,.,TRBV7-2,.,CASSSTAYSGNTIYF,TGTGCCAGCAGCTCGACAGCTTACTCTGGAAACACCATATATTTT
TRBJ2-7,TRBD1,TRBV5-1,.,CASSFTPWGRGYDEQYF,TGCGCCAGCAGCTTCACCCCCTGGGGCAGGGGGTATGACGAGCAGTACTTC
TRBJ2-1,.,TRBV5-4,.,CASSLNGDGYNEQFF,TGTGCCAGCAGCTTAAACGGGGATGGGTACAATGAGCAGTTCTTC